Detailed here is one T cell receptor beta chain. The target antigen is unknown. This sample was included in a study of breast tumors, draining lymph nodes, adjacent tissues. Study results and limitations: Tumor T cell lymph node origin was a supported hypothesis, not proven. Findings are consistent with lymph node origin and intratumoral expansion of most tumor T cells. Compared with basal-like, luminal-like tumors shared significantly more repertoire with nontumor tissue.

Germline CDR1 reads DFQATT; CDR2 reads SNEGSKA (reference sequence). The CDR3 loop spans 13 amino acids. V dropped 6 bases and J dropped 5 bases, with 16 bases sitting between them. TCRdb re-derived calls from the multiplex PCR reads in MiXCR, one entry per CDR3 protein. Among 66,000 or so distinct CDR3 sequences listed, roughly two fifths were seen once. This chain joins TRBV20-1 and TRBJ2-5, with D uncertain. The sequenced material came from breast tumor tissue. This TCR was recovered from a female donor with breast cancer. Some clones in this sample may be carry-over from other donors' samples. CDR3 DNA sequence: TGCAGTGCCAGCAGCTCCAGAAGGGAGACCCAGTACTTC. This sequence encodes CSASSSRRETQYF.